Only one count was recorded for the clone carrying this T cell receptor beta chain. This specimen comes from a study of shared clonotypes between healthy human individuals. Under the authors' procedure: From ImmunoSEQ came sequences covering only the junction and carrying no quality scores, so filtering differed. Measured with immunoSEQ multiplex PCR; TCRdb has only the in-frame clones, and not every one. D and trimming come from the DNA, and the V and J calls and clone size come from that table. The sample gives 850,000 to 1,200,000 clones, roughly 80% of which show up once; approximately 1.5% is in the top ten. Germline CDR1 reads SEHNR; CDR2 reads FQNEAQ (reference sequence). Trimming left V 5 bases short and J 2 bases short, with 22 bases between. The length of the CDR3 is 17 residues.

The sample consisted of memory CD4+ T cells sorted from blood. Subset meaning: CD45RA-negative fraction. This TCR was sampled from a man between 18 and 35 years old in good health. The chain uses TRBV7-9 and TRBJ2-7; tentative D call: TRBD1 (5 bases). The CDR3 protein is CASSPNHQGSRAYEQYF. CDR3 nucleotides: TGTGCCAGCAGCCCGAACCATCAGGGTTCAAGAGCCTACGAGCAGTACTTC. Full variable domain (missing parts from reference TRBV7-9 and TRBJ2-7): DTGVSQNPRHKITKRGQNVTFRCDPISEHNRLYWYRQTLGQGPEFLTYFQNEAQLEKSRLLSDRFSAERPKGSFSTLEIQRTEQGDSAMYLCASSPNHQGSRAYEQYFGPGTRLTVT.